A selection of T cell receptor beta chains follows, all from one sample in a study of T cell responses to AZD1222 COVID-19 vaccine. Method: immunoSEQ multiplex PCR; TCRdb's copy keeps in-frame clones and lacks some. Among around 95,000 clones listed, about nine tenths were seen once. Source: peripheral blood, taken on day 0 of AZD1222 vaccination. Receptors were obtained from an adult in good health. CDR3s include the opening cysteine and the closing phenylalanine or tryptophan. Each record gives: J gene, D gene, clone size, V gene, CDR3 DNA, CDR3 protein. A D gene is named only where the DNA matches it firmly. Rows may omit the clone size; those that give it use once, few, many or a size class.

TRBJ1-1 | TRBD1 | . | TRBV12-3/TRBV12-4 | TGTGCCAGCAGTGGACAGGGGGACACTGAAGCTTTCTTT | CASSGQGDTEAFF
TRBJ2-1 | . | . | TRBV3-1/TRBV3-2 | TGTGCCAGCAGCCAGGCAACGAGCTCCTACAATGAGCAGTTCTTC | CASSQATSSYNEQFF
TRBJ1-4 | . | once | TRBV28 | TGTGCCAGCAGTTTAGGCAGAAGGGGAAAACTGTTTTTT | CASSLGRRGKLFF
TRBJ1-1 | . | . | TRBV5-4 | TGTGCCAGCAGCTTGGGGGTGGGGAACAGCATGAACACTGAAGCTTTCTTT | CASSLGVGNSMNTEAFF
TRBJ1-5 | . | . | TRBV28 | TGTGCCAGCAGACCCACCGGGGTCGGCAATCAGCCCCAGCATTTT | CASRPTGVGNQPQHF
TRBJ2-1 | . | . | TRBV4-1 | TGCGCCAGCAGCCAAGATGGTAGGACAGCCTACAATGAGCAGTTCTTC | CASSQDGRTAYNEQFF
TRBJ2-2 | TRBD1 | . | TRBV7-8 | TGTGCCAGCAGCCTAGACAGGGAAAGGGGCGGAACGAACACCGGGGAGCTGTTTTTT | CASSLDRERGGTNTGELFF
TRBJ2-1 | . | . | TRBV19 | TGTGCCAGTAGTATAGGAGGGCCTAGGTTCTTC | CASSIGGPRFF
TRBJ2-1 | TRBD2 | . | TRBV2 | TGTGCCAGCAGTAGAAATAGCGGGAGGGGGTACAATGAGCAGTTCTTC | CASSRNSGRGYNEQFF
TRBJ1-4 | . | . | TRBV5-1 | TGCGCCAGCAGCTTGGTGGCAGGGGACGAAAAACTGTTTTTT | CASSLVAGDEKLFF
TRBJ2-7 | . | . | TRBV19 | TGTGCCAGTACCGCGGCTCTAGGGGCCTACGAGCAGTACTTC | CASTAALGAYEQYF
TRBJ2-7 | TRBD2 | . | TRBV9 | TGTGCCAGCAGCGTAGTTGCGGGAGGGTCCTACGAGCAGTACTTC | CASSVVAGGSYEQYF
TRBJ2-2 | . | . | TRBV12-3/TRBV12-4 | TGTGCCAGCAGTTTAGTTGGCGGGGAGCTGTTTTTT | CASSLVGGELFF
TRBJ2-2 | . | . | TRBV6-1 | TGTGCCAGCAGTGAATCCGGGGGTCCCGGGGAGCTGTTTTTT | CASSESGGPGELFF
TRBJ1-1 | TRBD1 | . | TRBV10-3 | TGTGCCACCGAGGAGGGGGCGGCGAACACTGAAGCTTTCTTT | CATEEGAANTEAFF
TRBJ2-5 | TRBD1 | once | TRBV5-4 | TGTGCCAGCAGCCAAGGGACAGGCCCTAGGACCCAGTACTTC | CASSQGTGPRTQYF
TRBJ1-1 | . | . | TRBV2 | TGTGCCAGCAGCCACACCACGGGACATCTGAACACTGAAGCTTTCTTT | CASSHTTGHLNTEAFF
TRBJ2-7 | . | . | TRBV27 | TGTGCCAGCAGTTTATCGGTTAGCTCCTACGAGCAGTACTTC | CASSLSVSSYEQYF
TRBJ2-1 | TRBD1 | . | TRBV7-3 | TGTGCCAGCAGCTGGGACAGCTCCTACAATGAGCAGTTCTTC | CASSWDSSYNEQFF
TRBJ2-3 | TRBD2 | . | TRBV19 | TGTGCCAGTCGACTAGCGACTAGCACAGATACGCAGTATTTT | CASRLATSTDTQYF
TRBJ2-1 | . | . | TRBV28 | TGTGCCAGCAGTCGTCATGGCGCGGGAAGAGAGTTCTTC | CASSRHGAGREFF
TRBJ1-2 | . | . | TRBV30 | TGTGCCTGGGACCTTAACTATGGCTACACCTTC | CAWDLNYGYTF
TRBJ2-1 | TRBD2 | . | TRBV15 | TGTGCCACCAGCAGAGTTAGCGGGAGACTCGATGAGCAGTTCTTC | CATSRVSGRLDEQFF
TRBJ1-3 | . | . | TRBV5-6 | TGTGCCAGCAGCTTGTTTGGGGGCTCTGGAAACACCATATATTTT | CASSLFGGSGNTIYF
TRBJ1-2 | TRBD1 | . | TRBV5-5 | TGTGCCAGCAGCTTGGCGGAGGGACAGCCCTATGGCTACACCTTC | CASSLAEGQPYGYTF
TRBJ2-1 | . | . | TRBV21-1 | TGTGCCAGCAGCAAATTTGACGGGATCCCCTACAATGAGCAGTTCTTC | CASSKFDGIPYNEQFF
TRBJ1-1 | . | . | TRBV27 | TGTGCCAGCAGTTTGGGTGGGGATGGTACTGAAGCTTTCTTT | CASSLGGDGTEAFF
TRBJ1-1 | . | . | TRBV13 | TGTGCCAGCGTACGCAGAAGCACTGAAGCTTTCTTT | CASVRRSTEAFF
TRBJ1-1 | . | few | TRBV4-1 | TGCGCCAGCAGCCAAGAAGGGAAATTGAACACTGAAGCTTTCTTT | CASSQEGKLNTEAFF
TRBJ2-3 | . | . | TRBV12-5 | TGTGCTAGTGGTTTGGAGCGGCCAGATACGCAGTATTTT | CASGLERPDTQYF
TRBJ2-3 | . | . | TRBV27 | TGTGCCAGCAGTTATGGCACAGATACGCAGTATTTT | CASSYGTDTQYF
TRBJ2-1 | . | few | TRBV12-3/TRBV12-4 | TGTGCCAGCAGTTTAAATAGGTGGAATGAGCAGTTCTTC | CASSLNRWNEQFF
TRBJ1-5 | . | . | TRBV6-1 | TGTGCCAGCAGTGAAAGACAGAACAATCAGCCCCAGCATTTT | CASSERQNNQPQHF
TRBJ1-2 | TRBD1 | . | TRBV28 | TGTGCCAGCAGTATCTCTGACAGGGACTATGGCTACACCTTC | CASSISDRDYGYTF
TRBJ1-3 | . | . | TRBV27 | TGTGCCAGCAGTTTAATGGGGTTCGGAAACACCATATATTTT | CASSLMGFGNTIYF
TRBJ2-4 | . | . | TRBV6-6 | TGTGCCAGCAGTGCTACCCCGAGAGTCAAAAACATTCAGTACTTC | CASSATPRVKNIQYF
TRBJ2-5 | . | . | TRBV2 | TGTGCCAGCACTAAGACAGGGCGGGGAGAGACCCAGTACTTC | CASTKTGRGETQYF
TRBJ1-2 | TRBD1 | . | TRBV7-9 | TGTGCCAGCAGCGCATCTACGGCCGCCTGGGACAGAGAAAACTATGGCTACACCTTC | CASSASTAAWDRENYGYTF
TRBJ1-2 | . | . | TRBV9 | TGTGCCAGCAGCCGAGGGGTGGACTATGGCTACACCTTC | CASSRGVDYGYTF
TRBJ1-5 | . | . | TRBV30 | TGTGCCTGGAGTAGATTGGAGGGCAATCAGCCCCAGCATTTT | CAWSRLEGNQPQHF
TRBJ1-5 | . | . | TRBV6-5 | TGTGCCAGCAGTCCACAGGCTGAGCAGCCCCAGCATTTT | CASSPQAEQPQHF
TRBJ1-1 | . | . | TRBV28 | TGTGCCAGCAGTTTTCGTTTGAACACTGAAGCTTTCTTT | CASSFRLNTEAFF
TRBJ2-7 | TRBD1 | few | TRBV5-4 | TGTGCCAGCAGCTTGGGGGCAGGACAGGGTACCCACGAGCAGTACTTC | CASSLGAGQGTHEQYF
TRBJ2-7 | TRBD2 | . | TRBV27 | TGTGCCAGCAGTTTTGGGAGGGGCACCTACGAGCAGTACTTC | CASSFGRGTYEQYF
TRBJ2-1 | TRBD1 | . | TRBV19 | TGTGCCAGTACCACACTCGACAGGGGAAACTACAATGAGCAGTTCTTC | CASTTLDRGNYNEQFF
TRBJ1-5 | TRBD1 | . | TRBV6-5 | TGTGCCAGCAGCTCCGGACAGGCTAATCAGCCCCAGCATTTT | CASSSGQANQPQHF
TRBJ2-1 | . | . | TRBV7-3 | TGTGCCAGCAGCTCCGGGGTAGCCAATGAGCAGTTCTTC | CASSSGVANEQFF
TRBJ1-2 | . | . | TRBV11-2 | TGTGCCAGCAGCTTAGCGGGGGAGGAAGCTAACTATGGCTACACCTTC | CASSLAGEEANYGYTF